This is a list of T cell receptor beta chains from one sample in a study of T cell changes during pregnancy in multiple sclerosis. Repertoires were generated with immunoSEQ multiplex PCR, while TCRdb's copy carries only in-frame clones and drops some. The table records about 77,000 clones, about 88% of them present only once. This sample comprised peripheral blood, obtained before pregnancy. The source is a female donor with multiple sclerosis, enrolled in a pregnancy study. The CDR3 runs from the conserved cysteine through the conserved F or W. A D gene is named only where the DNA matches it firmly. Clone size is shown for a subset of rows, as once, few, many or a class of expanded clone.

TRBV4-3	-	-	TRBJ1-2	CASSQVRAGDYGYTF	TGCGCCAGCAGCCAAGTTCGTGCAGGGGACTATGGCTACACCTTC
TRBV19	-	once	TRBJ1-6	CASSRNQGGSPLHF	TGTGCCAGTAGTAGGAACCAGGGAGGTTCACCCCTCCACTTT
TRBV4-2	TRBD2	many	TRBJ2-3	CASSQERGGSDTQYF	TGTGCCAGCAGCCAAGAGCGGGGGGGCTCAGATACGCAGTATTTT
TRBV6-1	-	-	TRBJ2-3	CASSDGLRGQYF	TGTGCCAGCAGTGACGGCCTAAGGGGGCAGTATTTT
TRBV7-3	-	few	TRBJ2-1	CASSLRQDNEQFF	TGTGCCAGCAGCTTACGACAGGACAATGAGCAGTTCTTC
TRBV6-6	-	-	TRBJ1-6	CVSSKLIYFNSPLHF	TGTGTCAGCAGTAAATTGATCTACTTTAATTCACCCCTCCACTTT
TRBV7-2	TRBD1	-	TRBJ1-2	CASSSDRGGLGGYTF	TGTGCCAGCAGCTCGGACAGGGGAGGGCTTGGAGGCTACACCTTC
TRBV4-1	-	-	TRBJ1-2	CASSQYRRGSVGNPNYGYTF	TGCGCCAGCAGCCAATACAGGAGAGGTTCGGTAGGAAACCCTAACTATGGCTACACCTTC
TRBV6-6	TRBD1	-	TRBJ1-3	CASSSRTGRNTIYF	TGTGCCAGCAGTTCCCGGACAGGGCGAAACACCATATATTTT
TRBV19	TRBD2	-	TRBJ2-7	CASSIDGAGTYEQYF	TGTGCCAGTAGTATAGATGGAGCGGGGACCTACGAGCAGTACTTC
TRBV6-1	TRBD1	-	TRBJ1-2	CASSRRQTGGDGYTF	TGTGCCAGCAGCCGACGGCAGACAGGGGGCGATGGCTACACCTTC